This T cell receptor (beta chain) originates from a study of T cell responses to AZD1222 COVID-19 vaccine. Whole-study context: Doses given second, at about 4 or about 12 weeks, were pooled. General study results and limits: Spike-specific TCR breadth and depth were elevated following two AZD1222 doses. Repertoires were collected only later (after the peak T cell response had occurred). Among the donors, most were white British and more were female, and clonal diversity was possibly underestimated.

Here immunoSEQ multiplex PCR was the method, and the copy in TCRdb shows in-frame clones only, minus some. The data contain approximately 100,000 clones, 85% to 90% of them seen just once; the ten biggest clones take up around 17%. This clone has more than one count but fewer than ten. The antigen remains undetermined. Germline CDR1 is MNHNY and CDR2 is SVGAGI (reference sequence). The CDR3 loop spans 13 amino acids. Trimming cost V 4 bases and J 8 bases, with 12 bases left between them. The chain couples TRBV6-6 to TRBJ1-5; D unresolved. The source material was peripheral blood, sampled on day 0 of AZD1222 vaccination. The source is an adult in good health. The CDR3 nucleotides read TGTGCCAGCAGTTTCGTCGACCGGGAGCCCCAGCATTTT. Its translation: CASSFVDREPQHF.